This TCR beta chain was found in a study of shared clonotypes between healthy human individuals. Study-level information: Donors were a couple of women and three men aged 18 to 49. Per donor, three plates held CD4 naive cells, three held CD4 memory, two held CD8 naive and one held CD8 memory.

CDR3 size: 14 residues. Germline CDR1 SGHRS, CDR2 YFSETQ. The germline V and J ends were trimmed by 4 bases and 2 bases, with 12 bases remaining between them. Method: immunoSEQ multiplex PCR; TCRdb's copy keeps in-frame clones and lacks some. The repertoire includes around 2.1 million clones, about 94% of them detected once, and 0.1% to 0.15% sits in the top ten. Concerning this clone: Its cognate antigen is unknown. The same CDR3 arises from other DNA sequences in this sample as well.

Whole-study findings and limits: It was anticipated that sequencing depth would influence how many clonotypes donors shared. Non-shared clonotypes were found to have lower generation probabilities than the clonotypes that were shared by all four of the sorted-subset donors.

The sequence was obtained from a man younger than 35 in good health. The sequenced sample was naive CD4+ T cells sorted from blood. Subset given: CD45RA+ positively selected. The rearrangement joins TRBV5-1 to TRBJ1-1, with a weak D call TRBD1 (5 bases). The DNA for the CDR3 is TGCGCCAGCAGCGGAGGGACGGGAAACACTGAAGCTTTCTTT. It is translated as CASSGGTGNTEAFF.